These 10 T cell receptor beta chains were sequenced from one sample in a study of response to subunit inactivated influenza vaccine. TCRdb re-analysed the RT-PCR reads in MiXCR, keeping a single row per CDR3 protein. The data hold 590,000 or so distinct CDR3 sequences, with approximately 14% observed a single time. The sample here was PBMCs from blood, taken about 14 days before vaccination. All receptors derive from a man between 45 and 60 years old who received an inactivated influenza vaccine.

The chain combines TRBV4-3 with TRBJ2-5, with 7 bases that match TRBD2. The CDR3 length is 16 residues. Germline lookup yields CDR1 LGHNA and CDR2 YSLEER. With V trimmed by 0 bases and J by 2 bases, 6 bases remained unmatched. The CDR3 DNA follows: TGCGCCAGCAGCCAAGATTTGTTACTAGCGCAAGAGACCCAGTACTTC. Its protein is CASSQDLLLAQETQYF.

This clonotype was seen more than once but under ten times. The chain is built from TRBV7-2 and TRBJ1-2; D is ambiguous. The germline gives CDR1 SGHTA, CDR2 FQGNSA. The CDR3 runs 14 residues. Trimming shortened V by 2 bases and J by 2 bases, and 9 bases separated the two germline ends. The CDR3 DNA is TGTGCCAGCAGCTTATCTCGTTTGAACTATGGCTACACCTTC. Its protein product is CASSLSRLNYGYTF.

The rearrangement uses TRBV30 and TRBJ2-2; 7 bases agree with TRBD1. V shed 1 base and J 6 bases; nucleotides not matched to a gene: 2. The CDR3 length is 13 residues. Germline V gene data show CDR1 as GTSNPN and CDR2 as SVGIG (reference sequence). The CDR3 region has the DNA TGTGCCTGGAGTGATCAGGGGGCCGGGGAGCTGTTTTTT. Translation gives CAWSDQGAGELFF.

V is TRBV10-3 and J is TRBJ2-7; 14 nucleotides agree with TRBD2. From germline, CDR1 is ENHRY and CDR2 SYGVKD. The CDR3 runs to 14 residues. J lost 6 bases, V lost 6 bases, and 4 bases had no gene match. CDR3 in amino acids: CAIRGLAGASEQYF. CDR3 sequence (DNA): TGTGCCATCAGGGGACTAGCGGGAGCGAGCGAGCAGTACTTC.

The chain is built from TRBV5-1 and TRBJ1-4, with 11 bases matching TRBD1. Germline CDR1 and CDR2: SGHRS and YFSETQ. The junction had 6 bases not matched to a gene; V was cut back by 6 bases and J by 2 bases. This CDR3 has 16 residues. The CDR3 reads CASTRTGGVTNEKLFF. The CDR3 DNA follows: TGCGCCAGCACCAGGACAGGGGGCGTTACTAATGAAAAACTGTTTTTT.

The genes are TRBV20-1 and TRBJ2-7; D is possibly TRBD1 (5 bases). The CDR3 length is 13 residues. The V end lost 1 base, the J end lost 2 bases, and 9 bases lay between the germline ends. CDR1 and CDR2 (germline): DFQATT, SNEGSKA (reference sequence). The CDR3, as DNA: TGCAGTGCTAGAGTCGGACATCCCTACGAGCAGTACTTC. It is translated as CSARVGHPYEQYF.

This clonotype came up many times. The rearrangement uses TRBV12-3 or TRBV12-4 and TRBJ1-5; no clear D gene. V lost 4 bases to trimming and J lost 1 base, with 11 bases between them. There are 15 residues in the CDR3. CDR3 loop: CASSSPTISNQPQHF. The CDR3 region has the DNA TGTGCCAGCAGTTCCCCGACAATCAGCAATCAGCCCCAGCATTTT.

The rearrangement links TRBV5-6 to TRBJ1-1; no definite D call. In germline, CDR1 is SGHDT, CDR2 YYEEEE. This CDR3 spans 14 amino acids. Deletions cut 6 bases from V and 1 base from J, with 13 bases between. The CDR3 spells CASNKLLRNTEAFF. CDR3 bases: TGTGCCAGCAACAAACTCCTACGGAACACTGAAGCTTTCTTT.

J is TRBJ2-3 and V is TRBV5-6; D gene ambiguous. The CDR3 extends over 15 amino acids. Trimming cost V 6 bases and J 5 bases, with 19 bases left between them. Per the germline V gene, CDR1 is SGHDT and CDR2 is YYEEEE. This CDR3 reads CASNPISNPGDTQYF. Written as DNA, the CDR3 is TGTGCCAGCAACCCCATCAGCAACCCTGGAGATACGCAGTATTTT. The full variable domain, in which reference TRBV5-6 and TRBJ2-3 provide the parts outside the CDR3, is DAGVTQSPTHLIKTRGQQVTLRCSPKSGHDTVSWYQQALGQGPQFIFQYYEEEERQRGNFPDRFSGHQFPNYSSELNVNALLLGDSALYLCASNPISNPGDTQYFGPGTRLTVL.

This clonotype was counted between two and nine times. CDR3 protein: CASTLNPGPGGINSPLHF. The CDR3 nucleotides are TGTGCCAGCACCCTCAACCCGGGACCTGGGGGCATTAATTCACCCCTCCACTTT. The chain uses TRBV12-3 or TRBV12-4 and TRBJ1-6; D is possibly TRBD1 (6 bases). V gave up 7 bases and J gave up 6 bases, with 25 bases separating them. The CDR3 contains 18 residues.